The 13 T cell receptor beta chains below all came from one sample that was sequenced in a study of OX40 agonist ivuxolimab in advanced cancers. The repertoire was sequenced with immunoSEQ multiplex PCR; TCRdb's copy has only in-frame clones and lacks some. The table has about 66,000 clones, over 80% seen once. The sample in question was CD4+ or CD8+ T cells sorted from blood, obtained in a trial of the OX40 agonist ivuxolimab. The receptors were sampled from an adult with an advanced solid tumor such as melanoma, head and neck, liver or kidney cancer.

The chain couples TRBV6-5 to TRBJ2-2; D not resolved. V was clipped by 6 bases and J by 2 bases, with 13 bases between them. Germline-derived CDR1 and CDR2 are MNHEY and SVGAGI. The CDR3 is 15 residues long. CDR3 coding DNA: TGTGCCAGCAGCCCCTGGCTGGCTAACACCGGGGAGCTGTTTTTT. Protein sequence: CASSPWLANTGELFF.

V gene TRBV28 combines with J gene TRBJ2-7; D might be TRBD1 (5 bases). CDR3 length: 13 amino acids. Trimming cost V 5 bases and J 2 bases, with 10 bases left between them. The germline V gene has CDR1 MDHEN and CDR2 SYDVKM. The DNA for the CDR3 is TGTGCCAGCAGTACACAGGCTACCTACGAGCAGTACTTC. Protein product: CASSTQATYEQYF.

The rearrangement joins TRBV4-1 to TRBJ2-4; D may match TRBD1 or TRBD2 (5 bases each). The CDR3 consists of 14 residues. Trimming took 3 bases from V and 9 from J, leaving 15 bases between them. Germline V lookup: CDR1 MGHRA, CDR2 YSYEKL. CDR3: CASSQTPTGGIQYF. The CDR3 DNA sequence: TGCGCCAGCAGCCAGACACCAACAGGAGGCATTCAGTACTTC.

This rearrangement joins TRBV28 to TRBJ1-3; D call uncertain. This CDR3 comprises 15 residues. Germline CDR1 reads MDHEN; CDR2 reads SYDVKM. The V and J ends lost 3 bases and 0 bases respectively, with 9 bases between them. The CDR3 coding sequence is TGTGCCAGCAGTTTTGGCTGGTTCTCTGGAAACACCATATATTTT. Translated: CASSFGWFSGNTIYF.

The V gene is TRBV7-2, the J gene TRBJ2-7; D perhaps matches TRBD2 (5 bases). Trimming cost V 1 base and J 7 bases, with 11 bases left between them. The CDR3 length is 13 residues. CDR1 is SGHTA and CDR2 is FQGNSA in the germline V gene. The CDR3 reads CASSLGGPWEQYF. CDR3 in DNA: TGTGCCAGCAGCTTAGGCGGGCCGTGGGAGCAGTACTTC.

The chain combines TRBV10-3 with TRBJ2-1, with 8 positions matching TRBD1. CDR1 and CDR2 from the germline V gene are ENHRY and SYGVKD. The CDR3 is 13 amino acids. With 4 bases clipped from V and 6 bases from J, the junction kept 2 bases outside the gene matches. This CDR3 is CAISGQGANEQFF. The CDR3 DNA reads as TGTGCCATCAGTGGTCAGGGGGCCAATGAGCAGTTCTTC.

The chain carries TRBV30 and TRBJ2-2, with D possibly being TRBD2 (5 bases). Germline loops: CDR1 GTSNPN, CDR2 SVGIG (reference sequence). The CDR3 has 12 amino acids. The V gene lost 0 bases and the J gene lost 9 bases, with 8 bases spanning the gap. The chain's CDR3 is CAWSVRGRELFF. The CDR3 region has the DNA TGTGCCTGGAGTGTCCGGGGAAGGGAGCTGTTTTTT.

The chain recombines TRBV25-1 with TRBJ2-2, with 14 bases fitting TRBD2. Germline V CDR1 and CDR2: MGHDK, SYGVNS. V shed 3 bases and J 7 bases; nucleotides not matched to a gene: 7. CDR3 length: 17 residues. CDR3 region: CASSDRTSGRSDGELFF. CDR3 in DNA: TGTGCCAGCAGTGATCGGACTAGCGGGAGGTCGGACGGGGAGCTGTTTTTT.

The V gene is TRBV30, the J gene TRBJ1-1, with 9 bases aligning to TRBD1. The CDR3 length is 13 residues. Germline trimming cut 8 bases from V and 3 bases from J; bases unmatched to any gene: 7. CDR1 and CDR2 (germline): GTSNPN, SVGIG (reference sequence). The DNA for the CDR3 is TGTGCCCGGTGGGGACAGGGTTACACTGAAGCTTTCTTT. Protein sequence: CARWGQGYTEAFF.

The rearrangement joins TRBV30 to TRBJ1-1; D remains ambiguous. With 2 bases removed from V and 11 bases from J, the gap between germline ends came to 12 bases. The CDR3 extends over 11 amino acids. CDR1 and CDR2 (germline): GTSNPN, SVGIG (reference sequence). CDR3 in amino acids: CAWSRAGPAFF. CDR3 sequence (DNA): TGTGCCTGGAGTAGGGCAGGCCCCGCTTTCTTT.

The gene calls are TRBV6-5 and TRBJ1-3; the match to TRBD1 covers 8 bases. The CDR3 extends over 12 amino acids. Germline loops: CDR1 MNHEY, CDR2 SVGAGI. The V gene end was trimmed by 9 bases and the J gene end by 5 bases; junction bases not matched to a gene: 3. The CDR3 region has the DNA TGTGCCAGTGGACAGGGAAGAAACACCATATATTTT. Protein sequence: CASGQGRNTIYF.

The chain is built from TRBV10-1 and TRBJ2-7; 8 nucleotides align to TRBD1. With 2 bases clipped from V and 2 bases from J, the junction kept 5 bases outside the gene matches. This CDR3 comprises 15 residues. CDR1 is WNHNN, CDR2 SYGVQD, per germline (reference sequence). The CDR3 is CASSEGQGRAYEQYF. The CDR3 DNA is TGCGCCAGCAGTGAGGGACAGGGTAGGGCCTACGAGCAGTACTTC.

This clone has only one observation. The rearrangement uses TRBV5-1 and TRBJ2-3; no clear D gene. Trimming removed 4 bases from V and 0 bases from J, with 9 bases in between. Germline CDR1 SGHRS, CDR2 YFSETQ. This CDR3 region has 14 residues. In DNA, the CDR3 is TGCGCCAGCAGCCCTCTAGTCAGCACAGATACGCAGTATTTT. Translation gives CASSPLVSTDTQYF.